The sequence of this T cell receptor beta chain was determined in a study of beta chain features in type 1 diabetes. The study, taken as a whole, reports: All four CD4+ subsets of Type 1 diabetes patients contained TCRB CDR3s that were moderately but significantly shorter.

What was sequenced were expressed TCRB transcripts, since all of the isolated RNA had been reverse transcribed. Method: immunoSEQ multiplex PCR; TCRdb's copy keeps in-frame clones and lacks some. The table includes more than 250,000 clones, 20% detected once. A remark on this clone: Its antigen remains unknown.

V lost 0 bases, J lost 4 bases, and 15 bases lay in between. The CDR3 has 16 residues. Germline V lookup: CDR1 SGHNT, CDR2 YYREEE (reference sequence). Sequenced sample: naive CD4+ T cells from blood. The chain recombines TRBV5-4 with TRBJ2-3; D is unclear. This sequence was found in a woman aged 40 to 50 with type 1 diabetes. CDR3 loop: CASSLGSLSGADTQYF. In DNA, the CDR3 is TGTGCCAGCAGCTTGGGGAGCTTATCCGGCGCAGATACGCAGTATTTT.